This T cell receptor (beta chain) derives from a study of monozygotic twins with inflammatory bowel disease. Study observations and caveats: Twins with IBD had fewer clonotypes in common with others than healthy twins, particularly during disease activity. A lone strong IBD-associated signal or clonotype found no support.

After re-calling the 5' RACE reads, TCRdb lists one entry per CDR3 protein, DNA absent. The specimen's table records a few hundred thousand distinct CDR3 sequences. One blood sample of around 2.5 ml was taken from each donor. About this clonotype itself: Its antigen is unidentified.

The V gene's germline CDR1 is LGHNT and CDR2 FRNRAP. This CDR3 contains 14 residues. The V gene is TRBV12-5, the J gene TRBJ1-2; TCRdb indicates TRBD1, and absent DNA this call remains unverified. The sequenced sample consisted of blood. The receptor's source is a human donor with ulcerative colitis or Crohn's disease, or a healthy co-twin of an affected twin (not recorded which). The CDR3 here is CASGGDRTNCGYTF. Variable domain in full (rest from reference TRBV12-5 and TRBJ1-2): DARVTQTPRHKVTEMGQEVTMRCQPILGHNTVFWYRQTMMQGLELLAYFRNRAPLDDSGMPKDRFSAEMPDATLATLKIQPSEPRDSAVYFCASGGDRTNCGYTFGSGTRLTVV.